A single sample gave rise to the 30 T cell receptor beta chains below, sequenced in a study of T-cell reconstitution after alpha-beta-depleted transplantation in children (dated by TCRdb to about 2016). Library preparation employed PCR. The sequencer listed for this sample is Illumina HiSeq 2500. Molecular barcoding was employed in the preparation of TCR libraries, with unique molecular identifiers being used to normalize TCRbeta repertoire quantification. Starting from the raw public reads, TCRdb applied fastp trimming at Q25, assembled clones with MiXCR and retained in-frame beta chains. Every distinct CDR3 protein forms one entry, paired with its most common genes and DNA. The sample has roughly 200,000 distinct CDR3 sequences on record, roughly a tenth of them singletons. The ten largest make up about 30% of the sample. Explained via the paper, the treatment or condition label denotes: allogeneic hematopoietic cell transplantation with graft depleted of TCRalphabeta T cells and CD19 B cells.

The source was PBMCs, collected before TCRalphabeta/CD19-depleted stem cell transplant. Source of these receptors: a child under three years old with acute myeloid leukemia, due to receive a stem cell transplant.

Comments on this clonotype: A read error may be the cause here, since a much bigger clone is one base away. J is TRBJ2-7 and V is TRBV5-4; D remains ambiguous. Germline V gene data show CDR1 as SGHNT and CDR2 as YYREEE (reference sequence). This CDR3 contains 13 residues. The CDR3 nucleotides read TGTACCAGCAGCTTGAAACAGAACTACGAGCAGTACTTC. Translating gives CTSSLKQNYEQYF.

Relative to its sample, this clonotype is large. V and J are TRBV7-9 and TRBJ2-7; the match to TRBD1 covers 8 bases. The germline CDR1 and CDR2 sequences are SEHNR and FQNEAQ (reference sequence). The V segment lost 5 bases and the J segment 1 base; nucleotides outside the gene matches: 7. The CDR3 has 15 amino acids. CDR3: CASSPGGYLSYEQYF. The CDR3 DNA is TGTGCCAGCAGCCCAGGGGGCTACCTATCCTACGAGCAGTACTTC.

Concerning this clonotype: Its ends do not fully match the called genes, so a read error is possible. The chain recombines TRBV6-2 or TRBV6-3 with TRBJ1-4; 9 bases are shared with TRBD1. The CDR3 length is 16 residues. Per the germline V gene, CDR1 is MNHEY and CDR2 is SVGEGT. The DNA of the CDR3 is TGTGTCAGCAGTTACGGAACAGGGGGCCATAATGAAAAACTGTTTTTT. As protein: CVSSYGTGGHNEKLFF.

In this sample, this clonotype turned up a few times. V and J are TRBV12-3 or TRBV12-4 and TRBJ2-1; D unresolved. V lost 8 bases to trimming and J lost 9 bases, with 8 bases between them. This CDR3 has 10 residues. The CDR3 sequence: CASAQVEQFF. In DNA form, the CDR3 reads TGTGCCAGCGCTCAGGTTGAGCAGTTCTTC.

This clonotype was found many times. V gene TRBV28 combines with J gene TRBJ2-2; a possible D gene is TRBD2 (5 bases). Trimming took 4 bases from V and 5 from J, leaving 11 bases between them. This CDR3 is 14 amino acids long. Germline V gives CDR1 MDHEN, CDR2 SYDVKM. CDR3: CASSSTGETGELFF. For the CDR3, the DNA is TGTGCCAGCAGTTCAACCGGGGAGACCGGGGAGCTGTTTTTT.

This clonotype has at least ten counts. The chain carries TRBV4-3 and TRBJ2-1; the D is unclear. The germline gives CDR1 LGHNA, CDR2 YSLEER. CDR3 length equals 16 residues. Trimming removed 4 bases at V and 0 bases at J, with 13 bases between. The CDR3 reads CASSLDLRPSYNEQFF. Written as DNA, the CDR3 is TGCGCCAGCAGCCTCGATCTAAGACCCTCCTACAATGAGCAGTTCTTC.

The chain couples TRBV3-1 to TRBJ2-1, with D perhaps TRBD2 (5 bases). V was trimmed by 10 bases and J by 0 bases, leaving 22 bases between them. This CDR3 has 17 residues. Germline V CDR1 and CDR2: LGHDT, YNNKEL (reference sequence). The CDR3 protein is CATCPILAPSSYNEQFF. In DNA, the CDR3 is TGTGCCACCTGCCCGATTTTAGCGCCTAGCTCCTACAATGAGCAGTTCTTC.

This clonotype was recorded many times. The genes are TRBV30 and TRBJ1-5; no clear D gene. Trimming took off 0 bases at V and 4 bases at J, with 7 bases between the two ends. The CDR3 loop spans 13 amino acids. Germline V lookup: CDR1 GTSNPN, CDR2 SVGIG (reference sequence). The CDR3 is CAWSVQWNQPQHF. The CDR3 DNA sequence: TGTGCCTGGAGTGTACAATGGAATCAGCCCCAGCATTTT.

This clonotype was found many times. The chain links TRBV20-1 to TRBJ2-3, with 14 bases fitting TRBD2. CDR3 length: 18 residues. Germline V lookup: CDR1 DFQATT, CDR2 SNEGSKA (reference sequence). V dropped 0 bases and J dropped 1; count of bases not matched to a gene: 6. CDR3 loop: CSARDPTSGGAGTDTQYF. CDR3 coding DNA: TGCAGTGCTAGAGATCCGACTAGCGGGGGGGCTGGCACAGATACGCAGTATTTT.

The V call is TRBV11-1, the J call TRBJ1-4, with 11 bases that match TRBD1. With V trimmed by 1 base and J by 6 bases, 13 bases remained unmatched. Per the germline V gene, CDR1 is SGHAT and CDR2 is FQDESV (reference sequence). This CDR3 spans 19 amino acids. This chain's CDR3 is CASSLGPGQGEATDEKLFF. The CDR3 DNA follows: TGTGCCAGCAGCTTAGGACCGGGACAGGGGGAGGCGACTGATGAAAAACTGTTTTTT.

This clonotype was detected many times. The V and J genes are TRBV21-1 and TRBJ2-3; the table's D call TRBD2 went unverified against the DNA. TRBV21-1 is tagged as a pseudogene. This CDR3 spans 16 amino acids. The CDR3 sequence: CASSPSGRILADTQYF. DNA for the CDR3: TGTGCCAGCAGCCCGAGCGGGAGGATCCTAGCAGATACGCAGTATTTT.

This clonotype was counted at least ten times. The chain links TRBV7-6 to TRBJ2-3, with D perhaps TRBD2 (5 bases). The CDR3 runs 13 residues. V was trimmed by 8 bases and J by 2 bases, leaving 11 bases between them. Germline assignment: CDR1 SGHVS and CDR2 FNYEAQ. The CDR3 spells CASVSGDTDTQYF. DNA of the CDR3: TGTGCCAGCGTCAGCGGAGACACAGATACGCAGTATTTT.

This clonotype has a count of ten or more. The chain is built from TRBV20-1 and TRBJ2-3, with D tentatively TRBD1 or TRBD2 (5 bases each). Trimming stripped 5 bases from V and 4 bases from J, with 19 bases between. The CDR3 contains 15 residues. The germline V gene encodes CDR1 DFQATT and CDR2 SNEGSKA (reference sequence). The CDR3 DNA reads TGCAGTGCTCCTTCCGGGACCAATCGGGCAGATACGCAGTATTTT. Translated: CSAPSGTNRADTQYF.

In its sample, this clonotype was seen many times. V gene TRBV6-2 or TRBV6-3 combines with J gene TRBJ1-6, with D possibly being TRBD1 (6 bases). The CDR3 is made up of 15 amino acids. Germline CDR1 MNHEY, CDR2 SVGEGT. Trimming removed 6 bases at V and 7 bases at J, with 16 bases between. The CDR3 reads CASSHPTGGNSPLHF. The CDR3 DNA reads TGTGCCAGCAGCCACCCGACAGGAGGGAATTCACCCCTCCACTTT.

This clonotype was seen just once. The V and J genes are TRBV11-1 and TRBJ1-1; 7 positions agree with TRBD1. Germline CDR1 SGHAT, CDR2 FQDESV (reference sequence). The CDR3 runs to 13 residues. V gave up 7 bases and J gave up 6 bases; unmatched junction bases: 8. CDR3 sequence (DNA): TGTGCCAGCAACCTCGACAGGGTCCCTGAAGCTTTCTTT. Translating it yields CASNLDRVPEAFF.

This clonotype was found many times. CDR3 amino acids: CASSWGRHSNQPQHF. DNA for the CDR3: TGTGCCAGCAGTTGGGGACGGCATAGCAATCAGCCCCAGCATTTT. V is TRBV5-6 and J is TRBJ1-5, with a weak D call TRBD1 (5 bases). V shed 5 bases and J shed 0 bases, with 12 bases lying between them. The CDR3 totals 15 residues. The V gene's germline CDR1 is SGHDT and CDR2 YYEEEE.

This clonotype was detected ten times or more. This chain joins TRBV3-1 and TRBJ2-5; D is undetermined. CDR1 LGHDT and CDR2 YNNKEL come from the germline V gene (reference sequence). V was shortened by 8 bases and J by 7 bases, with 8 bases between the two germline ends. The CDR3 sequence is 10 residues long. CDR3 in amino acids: CASGTRTQYF. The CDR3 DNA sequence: TGTGCCAGCGGCACCCGGACCCAGTACTTC.

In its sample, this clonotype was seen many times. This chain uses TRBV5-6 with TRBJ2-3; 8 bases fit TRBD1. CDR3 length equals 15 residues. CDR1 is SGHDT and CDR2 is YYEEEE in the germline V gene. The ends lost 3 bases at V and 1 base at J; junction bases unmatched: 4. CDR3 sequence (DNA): TGTGCCAGCAGCTCCGACAGGGGAGGCACAGATACGCAGTATTTT. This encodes CASSSDRGGTDTQYF.

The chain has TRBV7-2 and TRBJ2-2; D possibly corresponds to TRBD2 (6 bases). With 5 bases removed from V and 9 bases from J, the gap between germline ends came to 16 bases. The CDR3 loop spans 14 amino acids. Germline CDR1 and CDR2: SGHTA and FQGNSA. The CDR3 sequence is CASSPRLGARELFF. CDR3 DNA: TGTGCCAGCAGCCCCCGACTAGGAGCCAGGGAGCTGTTTTTT.

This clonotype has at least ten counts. DNA for the CDR3: TGTGCCAGCAGCTCCCGGTGGCAACTACACAGGGAAACTGAAGCTTTCTTT. Its protein product is CASSSRWQLHRETEAFF. The chain uses TRBV7-9 and TRBJ1-1, with TRBD1 as a possible D gene (6 bases). Germline V gene lookup returns CDR1 SEHNR and CDR2 FQNEAQ (reference sequence). CDR3 length: 17 amino acids. V was shortened by 4 bases and J by 5 bases, with 23 bases between the two germline ends.

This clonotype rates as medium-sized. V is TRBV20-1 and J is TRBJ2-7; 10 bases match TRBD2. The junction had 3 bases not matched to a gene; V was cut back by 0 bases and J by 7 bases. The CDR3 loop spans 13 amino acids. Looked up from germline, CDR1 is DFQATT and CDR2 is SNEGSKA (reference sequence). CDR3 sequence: CSARDILAGEQYF. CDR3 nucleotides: TGCAGTGCTAGAGATATACTAGCGGGAGAGCAGTACTTC.

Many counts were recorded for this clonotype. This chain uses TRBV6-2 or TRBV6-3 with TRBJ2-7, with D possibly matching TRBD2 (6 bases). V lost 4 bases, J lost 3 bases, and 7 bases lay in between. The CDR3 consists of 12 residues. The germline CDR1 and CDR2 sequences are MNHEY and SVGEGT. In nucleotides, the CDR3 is TGTGCCAGCAGTTTGGGACTCTACGAGCAGTACTTC. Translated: CASSLGLYEQYF.

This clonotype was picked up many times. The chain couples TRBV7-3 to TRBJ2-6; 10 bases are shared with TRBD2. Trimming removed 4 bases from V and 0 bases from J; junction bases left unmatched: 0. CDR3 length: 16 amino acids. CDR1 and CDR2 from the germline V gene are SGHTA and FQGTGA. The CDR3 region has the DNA TGTGCCAGCAGCTGGACTAGCGGCTCTGGGGCCAACGTCCTGACTTTC. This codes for CASSWTSGSGANVLTF.

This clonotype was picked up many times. The chain's CDR3 is CASRGTREMNTGELFF. The DNA for the CDR3 is TGTGCCAGCAGGGGGACTCGAGAAATGAACACCGGGGAGCTGTTTTTT. The chain couples TRBV9 to TRBJ2-2; tentatively, D is TRBD2 (6 bases). The germline V gene has CDR1 SGDLS and CDR2 YYNGEE. There are 16 residues in the CDR3. V was cut by 5 bases and J by 1 base, with 15 bases left in between.

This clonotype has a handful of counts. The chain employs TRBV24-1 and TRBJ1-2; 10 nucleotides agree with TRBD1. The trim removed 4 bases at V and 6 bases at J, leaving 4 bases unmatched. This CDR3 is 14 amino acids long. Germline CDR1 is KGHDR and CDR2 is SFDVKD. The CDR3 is CATSDPGTGDGYTF. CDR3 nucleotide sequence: TGTGCCACCAGTGACCCTGGGACAGGGGATGGCTACACCTTC.

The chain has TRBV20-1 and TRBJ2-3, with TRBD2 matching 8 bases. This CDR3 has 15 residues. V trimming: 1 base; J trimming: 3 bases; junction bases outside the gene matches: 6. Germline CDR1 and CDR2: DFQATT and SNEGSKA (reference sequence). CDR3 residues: CSARGRRLATDTQYF. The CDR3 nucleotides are TGCAGTGCTAGAGGGCGGAGACTAGCGACAGATACGCAGTATTTT.

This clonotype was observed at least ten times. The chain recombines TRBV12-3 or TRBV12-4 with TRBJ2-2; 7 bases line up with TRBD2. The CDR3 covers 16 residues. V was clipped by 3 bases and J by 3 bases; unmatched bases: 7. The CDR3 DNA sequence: TGTGCCAGCAGTTTCAACGGACTAGTTGACACCGGGGAGCTGTTTTTT. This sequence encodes CASSFNGLVDTGELFF.

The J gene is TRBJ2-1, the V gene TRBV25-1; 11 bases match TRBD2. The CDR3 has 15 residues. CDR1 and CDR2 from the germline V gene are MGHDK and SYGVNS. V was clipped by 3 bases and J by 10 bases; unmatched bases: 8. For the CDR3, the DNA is TGTGCCAGCAGTGAGCGACTAGCGGGGTTGGGGGAGCAGTTCTTC. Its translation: CASSERLAGLGEQFF.

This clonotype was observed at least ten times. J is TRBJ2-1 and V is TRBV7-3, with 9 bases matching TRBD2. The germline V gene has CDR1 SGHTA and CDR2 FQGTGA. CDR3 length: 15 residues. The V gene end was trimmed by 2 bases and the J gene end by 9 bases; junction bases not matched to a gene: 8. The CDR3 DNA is TGTGCCAGCAGCTTAGATGGCGGGGGGGGTGGTGAGCAGTTCTTC. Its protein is CASSLDGGGGGEQFF.

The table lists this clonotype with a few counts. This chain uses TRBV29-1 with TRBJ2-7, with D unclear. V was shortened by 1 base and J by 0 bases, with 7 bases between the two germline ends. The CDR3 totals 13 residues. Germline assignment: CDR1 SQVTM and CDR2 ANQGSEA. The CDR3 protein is CSVEGYNSYEQYF. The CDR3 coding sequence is TGCAGCGTTGAAGGGTATAACTCCTACGAGCAGTACTTC.